Following are 4 T cell receptor beta chains from one sample sequenced in a study of response to subunit inactivated influenza vaccine. MiXCR was run by TCRdb on the RT-PCR reads, yielding one entry per CDR3 protein. The table lists fewer than 600,000 distinct CDR3 sequences, 7.2% of them singletons. The sequencing here drew on PBMCs from blood, taken about 23 months after vaccination. These receptors were obtained from a man in his fifties or sixties who received an inactivated influenza vaccine.

This chain joins TRBV6-2 or TRBV6-3 and TRBJ1-2; TRBD1 might be the D (5 bases). CDR3 length: 15 amino acids. Germline assignment: CDR1 MNHEY and CDR2 SVGEGT. Between the trimmed V and J ends, which lost 4 bases and 1 base, there was a span of 13 bases. This chain's CDR3 is CASSFFRDLNYGYTF. CDR3 sequence (DNA): TGTGCCAGCAGTTTCTTCCGGGACCTTAACTATGGCTACACCTTC.

The chain recombines TRBV7-2 with TRBJ1-2; 8 nucleotides match TRBD1. After removal of 3 bases from V and 8 bases from J, the junction contained 8 bases not matched to a gene. CDR1 and CDR2 (germline): SGHTA, FQGNSA. The CDR3 has 14 residues. CDR3: CASSLGTRQGGYTF. The CDR3 DNA sequence: TGTGCCAGCAGCTTGGGGACTCGACAGGGGGGCTACACCTTC.

V and J are TRBV3-1 and TRBJ2-3, with 11 bases aligning to TRBD1. The CDR3 sequence is 16 residues long. Germline-derived CDR1 and CDR2 are LGHDT and YNNKEL (reference sequence). Unmatched junction bases numbered 3, after V lost 0 bases and J lost 4 bases. Here the CDR3 reads CASSQDRTGGSDTQYF. The CDR3 region has the DNA TGTGCCAGCAGCCAAGATCGGACAGGGGGCTCAGATACGCAGTATTTT.

This clonotype was found many times. The rearrangement links TRBV4-1 to TRBJ2-1; TRBD1 matches at 10 bases. Germline V gene sequence: CDR1 MGHRA, CDR2 YSYEKL. The V gene end was trimmed by 4 bases and the J gene end by 4 bases; junction bases not matched to a gene: 7. CDR3 length: 16 residues. The CDR3 DNA sequence: TGCGCCAGCAGCCCTGAAGCGGGACAGGGGTACAATGAGCAGTTCTTC. Protein sequence: CASSPEAGQGYNEQFF.